This TCR beta chain came from a study of cytomegalovirus exposure and HLA in healthy donors. The CDR3 loop spans 15 amino acids. Trimming cost V 3 bases and J 6 bases; bases outside gene matches: 11. The germline gives CDR1 MGHRA, CDR2 YSYEKL. Here immunoSEQ multiplex PCR was the method, and the copy in TCRdb shows in-frame clones only, minus some. The sample holds some 160,000 clones; around 89% are singletons and the top ten take 3%. Study results and caveats: Cytomegalovirus-associated status was assigned to about 180 TCR beta chains.

A word on this clone: The antigen is undetermined.

The J gene is TRBJ2-7, the V gene TRBV4-1; 7 bases are shared with TRBD2. This sequence originates from a man aged 18 to 30 in good health and CMV-seronegative. Material: PBMCs. CDR3 protein: CASSHLLRGRLEQYF. The CDR3 coding sequence is TGCGCCAGCAGCCACCTTCTTCGCGGGAGACTCGAGCAGTACTTC.